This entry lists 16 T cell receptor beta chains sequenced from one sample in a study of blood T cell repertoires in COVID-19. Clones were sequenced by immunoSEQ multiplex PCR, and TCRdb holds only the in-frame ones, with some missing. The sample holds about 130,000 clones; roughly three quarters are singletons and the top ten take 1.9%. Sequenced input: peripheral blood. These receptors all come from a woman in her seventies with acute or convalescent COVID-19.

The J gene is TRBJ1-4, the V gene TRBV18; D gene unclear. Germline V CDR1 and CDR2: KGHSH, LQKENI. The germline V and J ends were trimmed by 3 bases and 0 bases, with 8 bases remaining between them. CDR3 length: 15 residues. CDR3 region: CASSPSSATNEKLFF. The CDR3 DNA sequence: TGTGCCAGCTCACCGAGTTCGGCAACTAATGAAAAACTGTTTTTT.

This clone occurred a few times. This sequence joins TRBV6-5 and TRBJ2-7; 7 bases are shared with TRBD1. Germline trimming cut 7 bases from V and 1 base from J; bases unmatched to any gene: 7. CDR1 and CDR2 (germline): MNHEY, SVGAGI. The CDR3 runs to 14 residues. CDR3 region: CASMRTGLSYEQYF. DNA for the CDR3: TGTGCCAGCATGAGGACAGGTCTTTCCTACGAGCAGTACTTC.

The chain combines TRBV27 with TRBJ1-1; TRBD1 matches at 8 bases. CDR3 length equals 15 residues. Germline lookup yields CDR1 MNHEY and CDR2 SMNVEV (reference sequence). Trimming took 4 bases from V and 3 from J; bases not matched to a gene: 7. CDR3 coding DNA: TGTGCCAGCAGTTGGGGGACAGGTGGGGACACTGAAGCTTTCTTT. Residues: CASSWGTGGDTEAFF.

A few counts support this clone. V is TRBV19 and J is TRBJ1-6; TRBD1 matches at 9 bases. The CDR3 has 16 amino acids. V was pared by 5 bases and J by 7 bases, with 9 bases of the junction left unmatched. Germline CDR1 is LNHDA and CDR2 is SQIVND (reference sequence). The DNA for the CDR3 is TGTGCCAGTAGTCAACCGGGACAGGGTGGGAATTCACCCCTCCACTTT. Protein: CASSQPGQGGNSPLHF.

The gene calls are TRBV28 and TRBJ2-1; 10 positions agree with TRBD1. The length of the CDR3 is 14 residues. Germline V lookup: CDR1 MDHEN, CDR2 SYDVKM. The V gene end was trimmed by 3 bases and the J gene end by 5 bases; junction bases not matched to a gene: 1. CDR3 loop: CASSFGTGDNEQFF. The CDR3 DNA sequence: TGTGCCAGCAGTTTTGGGACAGGGGACAATGAGCAGTTCTTC. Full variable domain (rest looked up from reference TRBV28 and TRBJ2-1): DVKVTQSSRYLVKRTGEKVFLECVQDMDHENMFWYRQDPGLGLRLIYFSYDVKMKEKGDIPEGYSVSREKKERFSLILESASTNQTSMYLCASSFGTGDNEQFFGPGTRLTVL.

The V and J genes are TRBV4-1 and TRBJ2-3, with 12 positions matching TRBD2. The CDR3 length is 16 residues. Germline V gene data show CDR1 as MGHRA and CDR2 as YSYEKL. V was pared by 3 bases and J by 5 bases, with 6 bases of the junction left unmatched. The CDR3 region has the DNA TGCGCCAGCAGCCAGCGGACTAGCGGGATGGGAGATACGCAGTATTTT. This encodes CASSQRTSGMGDTQYF.

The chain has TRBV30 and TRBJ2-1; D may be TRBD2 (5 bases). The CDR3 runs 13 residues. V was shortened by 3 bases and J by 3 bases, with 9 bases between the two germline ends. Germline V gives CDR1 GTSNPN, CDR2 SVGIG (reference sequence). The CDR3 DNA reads TGTGCCTGGAGCCCCACTAGCTACAATGAGCAGTTCTTC. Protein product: CAWSPTSYNEQFF.

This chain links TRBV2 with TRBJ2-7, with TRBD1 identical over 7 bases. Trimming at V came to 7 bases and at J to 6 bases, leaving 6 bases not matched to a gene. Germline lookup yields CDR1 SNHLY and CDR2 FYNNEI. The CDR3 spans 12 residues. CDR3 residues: CASNGQVGEQYF. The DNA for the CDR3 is TGTGCCAGCAATGGACAGGTCGGCGAGCAGTACTTC.

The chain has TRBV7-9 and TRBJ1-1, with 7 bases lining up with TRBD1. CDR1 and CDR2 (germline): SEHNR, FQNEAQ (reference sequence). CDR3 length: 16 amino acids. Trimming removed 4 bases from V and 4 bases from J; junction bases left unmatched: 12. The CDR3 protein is CASSSHYRGKVTEAFF. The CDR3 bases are TGTGCCAGCAGCTCCCACTACAGGGGTAAGGTCACTGAAGCTTTCTTT.

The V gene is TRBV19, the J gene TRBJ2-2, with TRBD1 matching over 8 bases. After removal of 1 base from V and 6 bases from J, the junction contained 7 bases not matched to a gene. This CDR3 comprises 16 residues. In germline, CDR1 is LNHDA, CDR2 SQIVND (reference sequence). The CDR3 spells CASSIVPGGMAGELFF. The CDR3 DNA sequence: TGTGCCAGTAGTATAGTCCCAGGGGGCATGGCCGGGGAGCTGTTTTTT.

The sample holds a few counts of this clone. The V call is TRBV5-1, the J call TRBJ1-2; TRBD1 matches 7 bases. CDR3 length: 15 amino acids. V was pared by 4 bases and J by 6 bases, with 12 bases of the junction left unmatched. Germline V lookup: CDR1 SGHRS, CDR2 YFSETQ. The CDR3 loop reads CASSPGGGASDGYTF. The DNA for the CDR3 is TGCGCCAGCAGCCCCGGAGGGGGCGCTTCGGATGGCTACACCTTC.

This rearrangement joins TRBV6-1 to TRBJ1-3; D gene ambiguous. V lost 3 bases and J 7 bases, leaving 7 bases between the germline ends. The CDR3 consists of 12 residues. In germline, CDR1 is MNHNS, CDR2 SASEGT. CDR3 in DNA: TGTGCCAGCAGTGATACCCAGAACACCATATATTTT. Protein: CASSDTQNTIYF.

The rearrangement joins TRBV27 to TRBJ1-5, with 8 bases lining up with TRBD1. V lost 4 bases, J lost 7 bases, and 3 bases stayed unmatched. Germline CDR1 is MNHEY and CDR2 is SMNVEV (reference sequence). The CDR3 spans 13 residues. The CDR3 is CASSSTGDQPQHF. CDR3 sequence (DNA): TGTGCCAGCAGTTCGACAGGGGACCAGCCCCAGCATTTT.

The CDR3 sequence: CASSQTGTGTGAKNIQYF. DNA of the CDR3: TGTGCCAGCAGCCAAACCGGGACAGGGACCGGGGCCAAAAACATTCAGTACTTC. The chain is built from TRBV5-4 and TRBJ2-4; TRBD1 matches at 9 bases. Germline CDR1 SGHNT, CDR2 YYREEE (reference sequence). J gave up 1 base and V 4 bases, and 12 bases lay outside the gene matches. The CDR3 is 18 amino acids.

The CDR3 sequence: CASSPTTGGIQETQYF. The DNA of the CDR3 is TGCGCCAGCAGCCCTACGACAGGGGGCATCCAAGAGACCCAGTACTTC. V usage is TRBV5-1 and J usage is TRBJ2-5; TRBD1 aligns across 10 bases. The germline V gene encodes CDR1 SGHRS and CDR2 YFSETQ. With V trimmed by 4 bases and J by 1 base, 7 bases remained unmatched. The CDR3 has 16 amino acids.

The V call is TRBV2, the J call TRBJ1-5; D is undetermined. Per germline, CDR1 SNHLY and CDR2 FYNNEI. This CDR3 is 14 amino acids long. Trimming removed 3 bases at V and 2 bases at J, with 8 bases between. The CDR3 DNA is TGTGCCAGCAGTGATAGGCAGGGCAATCAGCCCCAGCATTTT. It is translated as CASSDRQGNQPQHF.